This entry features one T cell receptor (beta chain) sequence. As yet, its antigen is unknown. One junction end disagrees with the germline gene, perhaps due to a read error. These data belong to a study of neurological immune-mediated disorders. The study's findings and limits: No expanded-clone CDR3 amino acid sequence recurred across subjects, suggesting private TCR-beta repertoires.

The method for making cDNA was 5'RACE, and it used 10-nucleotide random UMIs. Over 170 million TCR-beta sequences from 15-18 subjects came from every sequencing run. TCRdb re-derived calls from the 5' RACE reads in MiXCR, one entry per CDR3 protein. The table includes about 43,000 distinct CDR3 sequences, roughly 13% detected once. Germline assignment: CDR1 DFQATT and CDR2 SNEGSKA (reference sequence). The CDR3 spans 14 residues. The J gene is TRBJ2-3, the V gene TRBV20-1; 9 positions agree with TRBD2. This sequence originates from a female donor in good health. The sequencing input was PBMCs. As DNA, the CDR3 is TGCAGTGCTGGAGGCGGGAGGGCCACAGATAGGCAGTATTTT. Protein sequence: CSAGGGRATDRQYF.